Listed below are T cell receptor beta chains from one sample, sequenced in a study of control samples from healthy donors and cancer patients. The table came from immunoSEQ multiplex PCR; TCRdb's copy has only in-frame clones and leaves some out. The sample lists about 48,000 clones, over 90% seen once, with 23% in the top ten. Sequenced: PBMCs. All receptors come from a woman aged 45-65 years with head and neck cancer. Both conserved end residues are part of each CDR3. Fields, in order: V gene, CDR3 protein.

v_call: TRBV7-2; cdr3_aa: CASSVGLDTDTQYF
v_call: TRBV14; cdr3_aa: CASSQVRGLAGGSSFNEQFF
v_call: TRBV27; cdr3_aa: CASSPWDSTSGANVLTF
v_call: TRBV18; cdr3_aa: CASSLRLGGYTF
v_call: TRBV5-4; cdr3_aa: CASSGTAGETQYF
v_call: TRBV28; cdr3_aa: CASSFYQAAHEQYF
v_call: TRBV30; cdr3_aa: CAWSVRQNTGELFF
v_call: TRBV10-1; cdr3_aa: CASSESKLTYEQYF
v_call: TRBV18; cdr3_aa: CASSAMDSTYHQPQHF
v_call: TRBV4-1; cdr3_aa: CASSQPLGGGTGGELFF
v_call: TRBV19; cdr3_aa: CASSRIAGGITDTQYF
v_call: TRBV27; cdr3_aa: CASSPRTGRETQYF
v_call: TRBV19; cdr3_aa: CASNKRPHEQYF
v_call: TRBV30; cdr3_aa: CAWSLSNSPLHF
v_call: TRBV2; cdr3_aa: CASSRSLPGEQFF
v_call: TRBV3-1/TRBV3-2; cdr3_aa: CASSRPASGRETQYF
v_call: TRBV3-1/TRBV3-2; cdr3_aa: CASSRLAGGSNEQFF
v_call: TRBV30; cdr3_aa: CAWSSGVEGYGYTF
v_call: TRBV9; cdr3_aa: CASSLGGTGFNGYTF
v_call: TRBV25-1; cdr3_aa: CASSPGLLGGNQPQHF
v_call: TRBV7-2; cdr3_aa: CASSLGTNTEAFF
v_call: TRBV18; cdr3_aa: CASSPPRVETQYF
v_call: TRBV20-1; cdr3_aa: CSASEGQGTIGYTF
v_call: TRBV28; cdr3_aa: CASSFFGGGSANEKLFF
v_call: TRBV6-1; cdr3_aa: CASSEGQLTEAFF
v_call: TRBV2; cdr3_aa: CASKGDRAGYQPQHF
v_call: TRBV5-1; cdr3_aa: CASSLDKGGAGQPQHF
v_call: TRBV9; cdr3_aa: CASSGGGIESGNTIYF
v_call: TRBV6-5; cdr3_aa: CASSYSGGNQPQHF
v_call: TRBV7-9; cdr3_aa: CASSRTGSNQPQHF
v_call: TRBV5-1; cdr3_aa: CASRQGAYNSPLHF
v_call: TRBV14; cdr3_aa: CASSQHVAGGRYNEQFF
v_call: TRBV29-1; cdr3_aa: CSFRLAANQETQYF
v_call: TRBV9; cdr3_aa: CASSLRGVQADTQYF
v_call: TRBV7-9; cdr3_aa: CASSSSREQYF